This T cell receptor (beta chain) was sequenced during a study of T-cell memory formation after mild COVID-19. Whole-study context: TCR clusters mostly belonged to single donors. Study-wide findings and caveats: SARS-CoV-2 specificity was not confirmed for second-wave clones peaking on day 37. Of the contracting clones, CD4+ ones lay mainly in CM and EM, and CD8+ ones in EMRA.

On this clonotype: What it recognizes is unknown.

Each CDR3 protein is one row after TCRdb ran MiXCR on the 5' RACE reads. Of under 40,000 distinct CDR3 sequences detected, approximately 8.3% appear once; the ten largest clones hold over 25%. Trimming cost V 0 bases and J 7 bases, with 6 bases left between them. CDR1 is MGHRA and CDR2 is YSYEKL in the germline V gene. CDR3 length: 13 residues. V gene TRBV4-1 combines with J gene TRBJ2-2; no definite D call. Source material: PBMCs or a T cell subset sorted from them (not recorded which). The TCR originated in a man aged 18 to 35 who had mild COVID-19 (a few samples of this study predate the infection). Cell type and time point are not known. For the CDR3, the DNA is TGCGCCAGCAGCCAAGATCCTGGCGGGGAGCTGTTTTTT. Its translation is CASSQDPGGELFF.